A selection of T cell receptor beta chains follows, all from one sample in a study of blood T cell repertoires in COVID-19. Some clones are missing from TCRdb's copy, which holds only in-frame ones; the method was immunoSEQ multiplex PCR. The sample has 200,000 to 250,000 clones, roughly nine tenths seen once. The sequenced material came from PBMCs or T cells enriched from blood (not recorded which). The receptor source for this set is a man aged 30 to 45 who had recovered from COVID-19. Both conserved end residues are part of each CDR3. The D gene is left open where the match is weak. A clone size is listed for some rows: how often the clone was seen (once, few, many), or a class if it is expanded.

size,V,D,J,CDR3,DNA
once,TRBV7-2,-,TRBJ2-7,CASSSQGQTEQYF,TGTGCCAGCAGCTCCCAGGGGCAGACCGAGCAGTACTTC
-,TRBV19,TRBD2,TRBJ2-7,CASSLLAGVGGEQYF,TGTGCCAGTAGTCTTCTAGCGGGAGTAGGTGGCGAGCAGTACTTC
-,TRBV27,-,TRBJ2-7,CASSPRTEGKRYEQYF,TGTGCCAGCAGTCCAAGGACAGAGGGGAAAAGGTACGAGCAGTACTTC
-,TRBV5-1,-,TRBJ2-1,CASSLERLPYNEQFF,TGCGCCAGCAGCTTGGAGCGACTACCCTACAATGAGCAGTTCTTC
-,TRBV6-2/TRBV6-3,TRBD2,TRBJ2-7,CASSYGTSGGPSYEQYF,TGTGCCAGCAGTTACGGGACTAGCGGGGGCCCAAGCTACGAGCAGTACTTC
-,TRBV28,-,TRBJ1-2,CASSSIRGTYGYTF,TGTGCCAGCAGTAGCATCCGCGGTACCTATGGCTACACCTTC
-,TRBV7-9,-,TRBJ2-1,CASSLGGEQFF,TGTGCCAGCAGCTTAGGTGGCGAGCAGTTCTTC
-,TRBV15,TRBD2,TRBJ2-1,CATSRDPGQAGGNEQFF,TGTGCCACCAGCAGAGATCCTGGGCAGGCGGGGGGCAATGAGCAGTTCTTC
few,TRBV9,TRBD1,TRBJ1-5,CASSVGLCWTGWVGQPQHF,TGTGCCAGCAGCGTAGGTTTGTGTTGGACAGGCTGGGTCGGTCAGCCCCAGCATTTT
-,TRBV27,-,TRBJ1-5,CASSSAGGNQPQHF,TGTGCCAGCAGTTCGGCAGGGGGCAATCAGCCCCAGCATTTT
-,TRBV7-8,TRBD1,TRBJ2-2,CASSPDRGQGIGGELFF,TGTGCCAGCAGCCCCGACCGGGGACAGGGCATCGGCGGGGAGCTGTTTTTT
-,TRBV19,TRBD1,TRBJ1-5,CASSIGLQGGWGQPQHF,TGTGCCAGTAGTATTGGTCTTCAAGGGGGCTGGGGTCAGCCCCAGCATTTT
-,TRBV5-1,-,TRBJ1-6,CASSSYDSPDSPLHF,TGCGCCAGCAGCTCATACGACAGTCCGGATTCACCCCTCCACTTT
once,TRBV9,-,TRBJ2-7,CASSPTPDRIHEQYF,TGTGCCAGCAGCCCGACCCCCGACAGGATCCACGAGCAGTACTTC
-,TRBV7-9,TRBD2,TRBJ2-2,CASSPGTSGSGELFF,TGTGCCAGCAGCCCGGGGACTAGCGGGTCCGGGGAGCTGTTTTTT
once,TRBV5-4,-,TRBJ2-2,CASSLAPGGYGELFF,TGTGCCAGCAGCTTGGCCCCCGGCGGATACGGGGAGCTGTTTTTT
-,TRBV7-2,TRBD2,TRBJ2-1,CASSLDAGVYNEQFF,TGTGCCAGCAGCTTAGATGCGGGGGTTTACAATGAGCAGTTCTTC
-,TRBV5-4,-,TRBJ2-5,CASSSGGILETQYF,TGTGCCAGCAGCTCTGGCGGTATTTTGGAGACCCAGTACTTC
-,TRBV5-4,TRBD2,TRBJ2-6,CASSYGLAGGSSSGANVLTF,TGTGCCAGCAGCTATGGACTAGCGGGGGGATCCTCCTCTGGGGCCAACGTCCTGACTTTC
-,TRBV3-1/TRBV3-2,-,TRBJ1-5,CASSQNSGIQPQHF,TGTGCCAGCAGCCAAAATTCAGGGATTCAGCCCCAGCATTTT
-,TRBV3-1/TRBV3-2,-,TRBJ2-5,CASSLQWSVRETQYF,TGTGCCAGCAGCCTCCAATGGTCGGTCCGAGAGACCCAGTACTTC
-,TRBV28,TRBD2,TRBJ2-1,CASSPGLAGLQSDEQFF,TGTGCCAGCAGTCCGGGACTAGCGGGACTACAGTCCGATGAGCAGTTCTTC
-,TRBV18,TRBD1,TRBJ1-1,CASSPDRPPTGAFF,TGTGCCAGCTCACCGGACAGGCCCCCAACAGGAGCTTTCTTT
-,TRBV11-2,-,TRBJ2-7,CASMQGPKQYF,TGTGCCAGCATGCAGGGGCCCAAGCAGTACTTC
-,TRBV6-4,TRBD2,TRBJ2-5,CASARASGIGETQYF,TGTGCCAGCGCACGGGCTAGCGGGATAGGAGAGACCCAGTACTTC
-,TRBV23-1,-,TRBJ1-5,CASSLGAKFQPQHF,TGCGCCAGCAGCCTTGGGGCGAAATTTCAGCCCCAGCATTTT
once,TRBV5-4,-,TRBJ2-5,CASSLARGNQETQYF,TGTGCCAGCAGCTTGGCGAGGGGGAATCAAGAGACCCAGTACTTC
-,TRBV5-1,TRBD1,TRBJ2-3,CASSAGQGHTDTQYF,TGCGCCAGCAGCGCGGGACAGGGACACACAGATACGCAGTATTTT
-,TRBV6-5,TRBD2,TRBJ2-3,CASSSLAGPDTQYF,TGTGCCAGCAGTTCCTTAGCGGGTCCCGATACGCAGTATTTT
-,TRBV27,-,TRBJ1-2,CASSGGQFNYGYTF,TGTGCCAGCAGTGGCGGACAGTTCAACTATGGCTACACCTTC
once,TRBV5-1,TRBD1,TRBJ1-3,CASSLGQGNSGNTIYF,TGCGCCAGCAGCTTGGGACAGGGAAACTCTGGAAACACCATATATTTT
-,TRBV25-1,-,TRBJ1-6,CASTAGTLRYNSPLHF,TGTGCCAGCACAGCCGGGACACTGCGCTATAATTCACCCCTCCACTTT
-,TRBV3-1/TRBV3-2,TRBD2,TRBJ2-3,CASSPYSGSGTDTQYF,TGTGCCAGCAGTCCCTATAGCGGGAGCGGCACAGATACGCAGTATTTT